This T cell receptor beta chain was obtained from a study of T cells after posttransplantation cyclophosphamide. General observations from the study: TRB overlap between skin or GI tissue T cells and blood was limited.

Cyclophosphamide on days +3 and +4 followed busulfan-fludarabine conditioning and a marrow graft. Only in-frame clones appear in the TCRdb table, and some are missing; sequencing was by immunoSEQ multiplex PCR. Of approximately 4,400 clones listed, approximately 82% are singletons. This CDR3 has 16 amino acids. Germline V gene data show CDR1 as SGHVS and CDR2 as FNYEAQ. V dropped 2 bases and J dropped 1; count of bases not matched to a gene: 1. As to this clone: What it binds is not known.

This receptor was identified in a male patient in his fifties or sixties who received an allogeneic stem cell transplant from an unrelated donor, was CMV-positive, and had acute GVHD only. Some T cells may be the graft donor's. The sequenced sample was PBMCs, obtained 86 days after allogeneic stem cell transplant with posttransplant cyclophosphamide. V gene TRBV7-6 combines with J gene TRBJ2-1; 11 bases are shared with TRBD2. CDR3 sequence (DNA): TGTGCCAGCAGCTTACTAGCGGGAGGATCCTACAATGAGCAGTTCTTC. As protein: CASSLLAGGSYNEQFF.